This T cell receptor (beta chain) appears in the sequencing data of a study of T-cell reconstitution after alpha-beta-depleted transplantation in children. Findings and caveats of the study: Hyperexpanded clones declined; after one year, newly produced T cells mostly supplied diversity. From surviving recipient T cells and thymic progenitors came the high day-60 TCRbeta diversity observed in some patients.

Of note for this clonotype: Its antigen is not known.

As it was prepared, the TCRbeta library received unique molecular identifiers. TCRdb analysed the PCR reads with MiXCR anew, one entry per CDR3 protein. The sample shows about 110,000 distinct CDR3 sequences, 10% of them seen only once. Sequenced here: PBMCs, sampled before TCRalphabeta/CD19-depleted stem cell transplant. The sequence was collected from a boy aged 2 to 9 with acute lymphoblastic leukemia, due to receive a stem cell transplant.

CDR3 region: CASRDHPTDTQYF. CDR3 nucleotides: TGCGCCAGCAGGGACCACCCCACAGATACGCAGTATTTT. This chain links TRBV5-1 with TRBJ2-3, with D uncertain. Trimming removed 5 bases at V and 2 bases at J, with 9 bases between. The CDR3 has 13 amino acids. Germline CDR1 and CDR2: SGHRS and YFSETQ.